The present T cell receptor beta chain was sequenced within a study of Ad26.COV2.S vaccination and SARS-CoV-2 variants. This table comes from immunoSEQ multiplex PCR, and its TCRdb copy is limited to in-frame clones, with some not included. The repertoire holds about 180,000 clones, with around 85% as singletons. Findings of the study overall: Once vaccination had occurred, spike-specific CD8+ and CD4+ T cell responses reportedly showed substantial breadth. There was a possibility that the TCR breadth and depth analyses underestimated total T cell responses. Placebo recipients and vaccine recipients were similar in non-spike TCR breadth.

Comments on this clone: Its target is not known.

This sequence was found in a human donor who had recovered from COVID-19. Material: peripheral blood, obtained after recovery from COVID-19.

The CDR3 protein is CASSPRGAYNSPLHF. The DNA of the CDR3 is TGTGCCAGCAGCCCACGCGGGGCTTATAATTCACCCCTCCACTTT. The V call is TRBV25-1, the J call TRBJ1-6, with D possibly being TRBD1 (5 bases). Germline-derived CDR1 and CDR2 are MGHDK and SYGVNS. The CDR3 is 15 amino acids. The V and J ends lost 6 bases and 4 bases respectively, with 13 bases between them.